These T cell receptor beta chains were read from a single sample in a study of blood T cell repertoires in COVID-19. TCRdb keeps only in-frame clones here, not all; method: immunoSEQ multiplex PCR. The sample has about 300,000 clones; around nine tenths are singletons. The source material was peripheral blood. The receptors come from a woman aged 25 to 39 with COVID-19, enrolled during active disease. CDR3s include the opening cysteine and the closing phenylalanine or tryptophan. A D gene is named only where the DNA matches it firmly. The size field is filled for only some rows; it gives once, few, many or a size class.

d_gene: -
abundance: -
v_gene: TRBV28
j_gene: TRBJ1-6
CDR3nt: TGTGCCAGCTCTACCATGAGCCGGGGCTCCTATAATTCACCCCTCCACTTT
CDR3aa: CASSTMSRGSYNSPLHF

d_gene: -
abundance: -
v_gene: TRBV6-1
j_gene: TRBJ2-1
CDR3nt: TGTGCCAGCAGTGAATACCGCACTGGGGGGAGTGAGCAGTTCTTC
CDR3aa: CASSEYRTGGSEQFF

d_gene: TRBD1
abundance: once
v_gene: TRBV27
j_gene: TRBJ1-4
CDR3nt: TGTGCCAGCAGTTTAAAGGCCCCACACAGGGGATTAGGGGAAAAACTGTTTTTT
CDR3aa: CASSLKAPHRGLGEKLFF

d_gene: TRBD2
abundance: -
v_gene: TRBV12-3/TRBV12-4
j_gene: TRBJ2-5
CDR3nt: TGTGCCACCGCCGGACTAGCGGGAGAGACCCAGTACTTC
CDR3aa: CATAGLAGETQYF

d_gene: TRBD2
abundance: once
v_gene: TRBV4-2
j_gene: TRBJ2-7
CDR3nt: TGTGCCAGCAGCCAAGGTCGACTAGCGGGCCAAGGGGACGAGCAGTACTTC
CDR3aa: CASSQGRLAGQGDEQYF

d_gene: -
abundance: -
v_gene: TRBV12-3/TRBV12-4
j_gene: TRBJ1-2
CDR3nt: TGTGCCAGCAGTCGACAGTTCCGGGATGGCTACACCTTC
CDR3aa: CASSRQFRDGYTF

d_gene: -
abundance: -
v_gene: TRBV7-7
j_gene: TRBJ2-3
CDR3nt: TGTGCTAGCAGCTTAGGTCGGGGTGATACGCAGTATTTT
CDR3aa: CASSLGRGDTQYF

d_gene: -
abundance: -
v_gene: TRBV9
j_gene: TRBJ1-1
CDR3nt: TGTGCCAGCAGCGCCAGCCAGGGTGGCACTGAAGCTTTCTTT
CDR3aa: CASSASQGGTEAFF

d_gene: TRBD1
abundance: -
v_gene: TRBV10-1
j_gene: TRBJ1-2
CDR3nt: TGCGCCAGCAGTGAAAATCTAGGACAGGGTGATGGCTACACCTTC
CDR3aa: CASSENLGQGDGYTF

d_gene: TRBD1
abundance: -
v_gene: TRBV2
j_gene: TRBJ1-4
CDR3nt: TGTGCCAGCAGTCCCGGGACAGGGGGCGCATGGGAAAAACTGTTTTTT
CDR3aa: CASSPGTGGAWEKLFF

d_gene: TRBD2
abundance: -
v_gene: TRBV4-2
j_gene: TRBJ2-5
CDR3nt: TGTGCCAGCAGCCAAGATCCAGCGGGGGGGCTTGAGACCCAGTACTTC
CDR3aa: CASSQDPAGGLETQYF

d_gene: TRBD2
abundance: -
v_gene: TRBV6-2/TRBV6-3
j_gene: TRBJ2-7
CDR3nt: TGTGCCAGCAGCCCTCCCTCTAGCGGGGGGTACGACTCCGAGCAGTACTTC
CDR3aa: CASSPPSSGGYDSEQYF

d_gene: TRBD1
abundance: once
v_gene: TRBV7-9
j_gene: TRBJ2-5
CDR3nt: TGTGCCAGCAGCTTAGGGGGACAGCAAGAGACCCAGTACTTC
CDR3aa: CASSLGGQQETQYF

d_gene: -
abundance: -
v_gene: TRBV11-3
j_gene: TRBJ2-1
CDR3nt: TGTGCCAGCAGCTTCGGGCAGGGGTTCTACAATGAGCAGTTCTTC
CDR3aa: CASSFGQGFYNEQFF

d_gene: -
abundance: -
v_gene: TRBV11-3
j_gene: TRBJ1-1
CDR3nt: TGTGCCAGCAGCTTCAGGCGGGGGCTGGGCACTGAAGCTTTCTTT
CDR3aa: CASSFRRGLGTEAFF

d_gene: TRBD2
abundance: -
v_gene: TRBV15
j_gene: TRBJ2-1
CDR3nt: TGTGCCACCAGCAGTGAGCGAGGGAGGGGACTATCCTACAATGAGCAGTTCTTC
CDR3aa: CATSSERGRGLSYNEQFF

d_gene: TRBD1
abundance: many
v_gene: TRBV6-6
j_gene: TRBJ1-4
CDR3nt: TGTGCCAGCAGTTTGGACAGGAGGGGTGAAAAACTGTTTTTT
CDR3aa: CASSLDRRGEKLFF

d_gene: -
abundance: few
v_gene: TRBV18
j_gene: TRBJ1-2
CDR3nt: TGTGCCAGCTCACCCGATACAAACCCTAGCTATGGCTACACCTTC
CDR3aa: CASSPDTNPSYGYTF

d_gene: -
abundance: -
v_gene: TRBV27
j_gene: TRBJ1-5
CDR3nt: TGTGCCAGCAGTTTAGCGCAAAATCAGCCCCAGCATTTT
CDR3aa: CASSLAQNQPQHF

d_gene: -
abundance: -
v_gene: TRBV6-5
j_gene: TRBJ1-1
CDR3nt: TGTGCCAGCACCAACGGGGTGAACACTGAAGCTTTCTTT
CDR3aa: CASTNGVNTEAFF

d_gene: -
abundance: -
v_gene: TRBV6-2/TRBV6-3
j_gene: TRBJ1-1
CDR3nt: TGTGCCAGCAGTCGCGTTTCGGGCTACACCCCCGGGACACCAGGAACTGAAGCTTTCTTT
CDR3aa: CASSRVSGYTPGTPGTEAFF

d_gene: TRBD1
abundance: -
v_gene: TRBV19
j_gene: TRBJ1-6
CDR3nt: TGTGCCAGTAGCCCGGGACAGGGGTATTCACCCCTCCACTTT
CDR3aa: CASSPGQGYSPLHF

d_gene: TRBD2
abundance: -
v_gene: TRBV6-5
j_gene: TRBJ2-1
CDR3nt: TGTGCCAGCAGTTACAGGAGCGGGGTGTATGAGCAGTTCTTC
CDR3aa: CASSYRSGVYEQFF

d_gene: -
abundance: -
v_gene: TRBV28
j_gene: TRBJ1-1
CDR3nt: TGTGCCAGCACCCTAGGGAGGTTCATGAACACTGAAGCTTTCTTT
CDR3aa: CASTLGRFMNTEAFF

d_gene: TRBD1
abundance: once
v_gene: TRBV6-1
j_gene: TRBJ1-2
CDR3nt: TGTGCCAGCAGTGAATGGGACAGGGAAGGCTACACCTTC
CDR3aa: CASSEWDREGYTF